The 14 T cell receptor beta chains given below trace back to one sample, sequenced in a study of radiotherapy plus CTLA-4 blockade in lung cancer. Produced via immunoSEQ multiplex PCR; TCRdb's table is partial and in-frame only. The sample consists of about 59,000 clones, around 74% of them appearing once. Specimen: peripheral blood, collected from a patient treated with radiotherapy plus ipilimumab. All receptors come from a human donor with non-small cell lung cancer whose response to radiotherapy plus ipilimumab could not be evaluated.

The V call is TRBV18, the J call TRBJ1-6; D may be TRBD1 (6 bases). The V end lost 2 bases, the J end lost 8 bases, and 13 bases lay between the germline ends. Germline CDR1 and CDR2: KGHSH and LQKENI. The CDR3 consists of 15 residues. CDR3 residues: CASSPWGGLDSPLHF. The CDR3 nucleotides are TGTGCCAGCTCACCATGGGGGGGCTTGGATTCACCCCTCCACTTT. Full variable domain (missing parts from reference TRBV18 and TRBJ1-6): NAGVMQNPRHLVRRRGQEARLRCSPMKGHSHVYWYRQLPEEGLKFMVYLQKENIIDESGMPKERFSAEFPKEGPSILRIQQVVRGDSAAYFCASSPWGGLDSPLHFGNGTRLTVT.

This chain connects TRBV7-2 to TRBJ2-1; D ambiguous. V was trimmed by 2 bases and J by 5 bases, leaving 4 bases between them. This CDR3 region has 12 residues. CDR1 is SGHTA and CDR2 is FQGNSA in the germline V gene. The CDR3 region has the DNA TGTGCCAGCAGCTTATTTAACAATGAGCAGTTCTTC. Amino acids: CASSLFNNEQFF.

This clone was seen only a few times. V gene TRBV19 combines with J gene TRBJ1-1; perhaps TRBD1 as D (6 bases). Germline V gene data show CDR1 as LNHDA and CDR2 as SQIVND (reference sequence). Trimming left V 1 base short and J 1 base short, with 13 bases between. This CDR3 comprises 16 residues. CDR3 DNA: TGTGCCAGTAGTATAGGGAGGACAGATTCGAACACTGAAGCTTTCTTT. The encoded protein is CASSIGRTDSNTEAFF.

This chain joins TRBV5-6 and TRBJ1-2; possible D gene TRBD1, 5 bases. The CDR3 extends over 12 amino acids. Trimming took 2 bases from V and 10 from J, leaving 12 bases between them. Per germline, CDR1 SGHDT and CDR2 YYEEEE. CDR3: CASSFRVYYYTF. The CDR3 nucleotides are TGTGCCAGCAGCTTCAGGGTGTACTACTACACCTTC.

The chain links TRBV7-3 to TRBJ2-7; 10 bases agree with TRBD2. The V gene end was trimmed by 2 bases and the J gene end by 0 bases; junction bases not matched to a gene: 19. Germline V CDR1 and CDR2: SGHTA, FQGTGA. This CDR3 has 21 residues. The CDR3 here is CASSLLAGASKSLRSSYEQYF. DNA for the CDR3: TGTGCCAGCAGCTTACTAGCGGGAGCGAGTAAATCCCTTAGGAGCTCCTACGAGCAGTACTTC.

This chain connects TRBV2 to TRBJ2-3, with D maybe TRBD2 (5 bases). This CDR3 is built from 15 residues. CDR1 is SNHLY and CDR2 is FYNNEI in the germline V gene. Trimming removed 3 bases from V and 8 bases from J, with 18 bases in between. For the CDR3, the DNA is TGTGCCAGCAGTGATCCGAGACCCATCGAGGGTACGCAGTATTTT. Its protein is CASSDPRPIEGTQYF.

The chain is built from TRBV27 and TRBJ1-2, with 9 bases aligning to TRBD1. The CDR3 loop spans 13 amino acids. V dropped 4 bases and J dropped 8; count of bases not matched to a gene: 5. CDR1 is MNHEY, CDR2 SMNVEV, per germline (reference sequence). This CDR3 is CASSWGQGRGYTF. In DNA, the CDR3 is TGTGCCAGCAGTTGGGGACAGGGCCGAGGCTACACCTTC.

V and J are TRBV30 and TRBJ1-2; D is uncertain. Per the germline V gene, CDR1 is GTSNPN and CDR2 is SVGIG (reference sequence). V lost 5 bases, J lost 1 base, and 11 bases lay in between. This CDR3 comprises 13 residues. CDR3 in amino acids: CAWGTEFNYGYTF. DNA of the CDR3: TGTGCCTGGGGAACAGAATTTAACTATGGCTACACCTTC.

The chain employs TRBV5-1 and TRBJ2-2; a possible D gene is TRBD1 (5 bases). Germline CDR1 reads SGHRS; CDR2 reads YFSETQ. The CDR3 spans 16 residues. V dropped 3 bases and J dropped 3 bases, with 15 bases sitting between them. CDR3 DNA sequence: TGCGCCAGCAGCTACCTCCCGGTAGGGGACACCGGGGAGCTGTTTTTT. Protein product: CASSYLPVGDTGELFF.

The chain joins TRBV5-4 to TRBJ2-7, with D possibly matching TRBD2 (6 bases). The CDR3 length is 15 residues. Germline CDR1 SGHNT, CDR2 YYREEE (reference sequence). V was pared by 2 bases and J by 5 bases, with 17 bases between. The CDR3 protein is CASSLEKGLTHEQYF. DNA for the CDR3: TGTGCCAGCAGCTTAGAGAAGGGACTTACCCACGAGCAGTACTTC. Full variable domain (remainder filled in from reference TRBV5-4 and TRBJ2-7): ETGVTQSPTHLIKTRGQQVTLRCSSQSGHNTVSWYQQALGQGPQFIFQYYREEENGRGNFPPRFSGLQFPNYSSELNVNALELDDSALYLCASSLEKGLTHEQYFGPGTRLTVT.

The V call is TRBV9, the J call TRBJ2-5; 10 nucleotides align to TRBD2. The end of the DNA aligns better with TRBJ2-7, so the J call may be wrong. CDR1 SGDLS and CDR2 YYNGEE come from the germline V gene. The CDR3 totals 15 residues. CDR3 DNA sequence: TGTGCCAGCAGCGCCCCAGCTAGCGGGGGCTACGAGCAGTACTTC. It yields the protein CASSAPASGGYEQYF.

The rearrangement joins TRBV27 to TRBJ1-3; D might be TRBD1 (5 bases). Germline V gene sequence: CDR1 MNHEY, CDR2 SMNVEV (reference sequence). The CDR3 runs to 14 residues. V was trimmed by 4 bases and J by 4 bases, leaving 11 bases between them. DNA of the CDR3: TGTGCCAGCAGTTCCCGGGCAGGGGGAAACACCATATATTTT. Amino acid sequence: CASSSRAGGNTIYF.

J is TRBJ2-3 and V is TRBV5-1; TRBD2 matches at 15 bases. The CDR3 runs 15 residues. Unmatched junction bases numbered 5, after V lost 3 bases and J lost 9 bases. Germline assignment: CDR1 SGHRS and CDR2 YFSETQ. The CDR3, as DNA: TGCGCCAGCAGCTGGGGACTAGCGGGGGGTCTAACGCAGTATTTT. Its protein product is CASSWGLAGGLTQYF. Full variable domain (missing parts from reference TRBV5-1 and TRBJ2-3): KAGVTQTPRYLIKTRGQQVTLSCSPISGHRSVSWYQQTPGQGLQFLFEYFSETQRNKGNFPGRFSGRQFSNSRSEMNVSTLELGDSALYLCASSWGLAGGLTQYFGPGTRLTVL.

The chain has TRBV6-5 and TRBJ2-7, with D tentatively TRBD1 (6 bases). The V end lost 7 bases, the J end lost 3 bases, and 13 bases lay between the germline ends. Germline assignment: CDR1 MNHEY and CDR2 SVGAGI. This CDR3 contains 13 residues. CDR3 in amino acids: CASKGDGNYEQYF. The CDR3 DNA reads TGTGCCAGCAAGGGGGACGGGAACTACGAGCAGTACTTC.